This T cell receptor beta chain was observed in a study of cytomegalovirus exposure and HLA in healthy donors. Whole-study context: Sequencing of about 179 million T cells in an earlier analysis found approximately 120 million unique TCR beta sequences.

About this clone: Its antigen is still unknown.

Trimming cost V 4 bases and J 6 bases, with 11 bases left between them. CDR1 is SGHNT, CDR2 YYREEE, per germline (reference sequence). The CDR3 totals 12 residues. The PCR ran on 60 Vbeta and 13 Jbeta primers. Assay: immunoSEQ multiplex PCR; the TCRdb copy retains only in-frame clones and omits some. In the table there are 90,000 to 100,000 clones, around 82% of which are singletons. Study outcomes and limitations: In an earlier analysis, in approximately 570 donors, most V segments appeared productive either ~87% or ~30% of the time. Later genetic work tied a missense DCLRE1C variant to beta-chain V and J trimming. The authors excluded some V segments, including TRBV6-2 and TRBV6-3, as indistinguishable.

The source of this sequence is a woman aged 60-75 years in good health and CMV-seronegative. The chain is built from TRBV5-4 and TRBJ2-7; D unclear. The sequencing sample was made of PBMCs. The chain's CDR3 is CASSGVPGEQYF. CDR3 sequence (DNA): TGTGCCAGCAGCGGCGTACCGGGCGAGCAGTACTTC.